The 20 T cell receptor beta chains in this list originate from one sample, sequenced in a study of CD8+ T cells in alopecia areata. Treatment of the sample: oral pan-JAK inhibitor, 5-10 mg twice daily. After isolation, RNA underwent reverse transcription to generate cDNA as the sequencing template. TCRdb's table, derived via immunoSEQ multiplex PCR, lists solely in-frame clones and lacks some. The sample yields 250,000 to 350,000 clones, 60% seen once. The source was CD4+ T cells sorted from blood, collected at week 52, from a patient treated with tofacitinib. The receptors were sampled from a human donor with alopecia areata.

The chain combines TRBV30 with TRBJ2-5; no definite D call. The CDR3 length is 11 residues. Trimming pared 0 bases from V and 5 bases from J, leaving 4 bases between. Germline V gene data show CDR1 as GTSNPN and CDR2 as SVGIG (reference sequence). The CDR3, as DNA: TGTGCCTGGAGTGTACCGGAGACCCAGTACTTC. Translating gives CAWSVPETQYF.

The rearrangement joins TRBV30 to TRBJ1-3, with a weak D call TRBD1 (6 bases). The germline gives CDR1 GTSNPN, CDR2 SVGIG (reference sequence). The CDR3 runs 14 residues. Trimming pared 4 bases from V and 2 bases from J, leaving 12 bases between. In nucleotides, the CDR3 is TGTGCCTGGAAACACAGGGTTGCTGGAAACACCATATATTTT. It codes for CAWKHRVAGNTIYF.

The CDR3 loop is CSVGGRSPSAGTGELFF. CDR3 DNA: TGCAGCGTTGGGGGAAGGTCCCCATCGGCAGGGACCGGGGAGCTGTTTTTT. J is TRBJ2-2 and V is TRBV29-1; possible D gene TRBD1, 5 bases. This CDR3 is built from 17 residues. The V gene lost 4 bases and the J gene lost 5 bases, with 23 bases spanning the gap. The germline gives CDR1 SQVTM, CDR2 ANQGSEA.

CDR3: CASSSGRQGVQHF. The CDR3 nucleotides are TGTGCCAGCAGCTCGGGTCGGCAAGGGGTCCAGCATTTT. The rearrangement uses TRBV6-5 and TRBJ1-5; TRBD1 might be the D (5 bases). Germline V gene lookup returns CDR1 MNHEY and CDR2 SVGAGI. With 6 bases removed from V and 12 bases from J, the gap between germline ends came to 18 bases. The CDR3 consists of 13 residues.

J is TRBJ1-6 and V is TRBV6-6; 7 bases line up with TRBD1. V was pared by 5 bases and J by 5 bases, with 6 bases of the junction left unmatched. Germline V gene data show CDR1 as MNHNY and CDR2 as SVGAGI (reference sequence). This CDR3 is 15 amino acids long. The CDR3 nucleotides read TGTGCCAGCAGTGTAAACAGGGGTGATAATTCACCCCTCCACTTT. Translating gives CASSVNRGDNSPLHF.

CDR3 protein: CSAKGYEQYF. The DNA for the CDR3 is TGCAGTGCTAAGGGATACGAGCAGTACTTC. The chain uses TRBV20-1 and TRBJ2-7; unclear D gene. Trimming shortened V by 4 bases and J by 4 bases, and 5 bases separated the two germline ends. Germline assignment: CDR1 DFQATT and CDR2 SNEGSKA (reference sequence). The CDR3 has 10 residues.

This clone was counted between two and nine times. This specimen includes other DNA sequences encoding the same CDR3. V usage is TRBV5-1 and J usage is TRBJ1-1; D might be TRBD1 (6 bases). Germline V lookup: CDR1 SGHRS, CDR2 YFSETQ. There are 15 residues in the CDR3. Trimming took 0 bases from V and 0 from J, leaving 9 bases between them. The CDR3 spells CASSLAGTLNTEAFF. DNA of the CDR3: TGCGCCAGCAGCTTGGCGGGGACACTGAACACTGAAGCTTTCTTT.

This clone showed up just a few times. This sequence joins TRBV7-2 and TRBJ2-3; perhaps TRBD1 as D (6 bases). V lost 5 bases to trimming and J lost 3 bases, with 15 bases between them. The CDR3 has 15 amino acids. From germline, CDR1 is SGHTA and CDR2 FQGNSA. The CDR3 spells CASSPDSLGTDTQYF. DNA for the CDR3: TGTGCCAGCAGCCCGGACAGCCTCGGGACAGATACGCAGTATTTT.

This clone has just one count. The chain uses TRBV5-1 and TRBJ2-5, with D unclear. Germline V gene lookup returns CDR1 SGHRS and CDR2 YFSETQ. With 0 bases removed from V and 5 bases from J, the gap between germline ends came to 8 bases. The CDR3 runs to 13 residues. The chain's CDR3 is CASSLVPSETQYF. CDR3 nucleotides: TGCGCCAGCAGCTTGGTCCCTTCGGAGACCCAGTACTTC.

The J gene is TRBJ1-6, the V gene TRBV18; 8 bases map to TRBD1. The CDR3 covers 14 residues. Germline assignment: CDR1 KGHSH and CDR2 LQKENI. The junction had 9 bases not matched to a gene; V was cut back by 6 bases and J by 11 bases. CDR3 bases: TGTGCCAGCTCGAAACAGGGGGACCCCCCACCCCTCCACTTT. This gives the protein CASSKQGDPPPLHF.

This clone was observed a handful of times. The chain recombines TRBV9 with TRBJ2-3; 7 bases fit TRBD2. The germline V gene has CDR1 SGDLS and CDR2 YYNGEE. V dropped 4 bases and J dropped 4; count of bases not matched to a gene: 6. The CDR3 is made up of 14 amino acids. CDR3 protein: CASSPRLASDTQYF. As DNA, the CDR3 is TGTGCCAGCAGCCCACGACTAGCATCAGATACGCAGTATTTT.

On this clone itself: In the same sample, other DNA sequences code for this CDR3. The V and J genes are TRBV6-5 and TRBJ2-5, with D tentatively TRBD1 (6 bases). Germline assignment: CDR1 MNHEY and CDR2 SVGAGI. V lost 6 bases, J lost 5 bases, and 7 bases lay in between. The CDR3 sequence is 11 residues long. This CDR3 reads CASRQGETQYF. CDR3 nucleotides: TGTGCCAGCAGACAGGGCGAGACCCAGTACTTC.

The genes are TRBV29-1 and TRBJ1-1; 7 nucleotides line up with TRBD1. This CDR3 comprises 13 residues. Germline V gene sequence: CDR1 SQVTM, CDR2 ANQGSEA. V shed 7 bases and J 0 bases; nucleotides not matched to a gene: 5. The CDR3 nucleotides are TGCAGCGCCCACAGGGGAATGAACACTGAAGCTTTCTTT. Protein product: CSAHRGMNTEAFF.

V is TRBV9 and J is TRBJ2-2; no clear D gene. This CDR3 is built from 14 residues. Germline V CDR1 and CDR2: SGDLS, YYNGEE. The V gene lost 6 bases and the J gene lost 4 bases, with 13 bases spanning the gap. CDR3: CASKVDWGTGELFF. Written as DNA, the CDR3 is TGTGCCAGCAAGGTGGATTGGGGCACCGGGGAGCTGTTTTTT.

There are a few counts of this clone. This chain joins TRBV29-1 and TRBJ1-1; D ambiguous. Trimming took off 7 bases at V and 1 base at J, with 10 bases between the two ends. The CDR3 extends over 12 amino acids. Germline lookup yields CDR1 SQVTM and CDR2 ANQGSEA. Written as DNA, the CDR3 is TGCAGCGCCGCCCAGGCGAACACTGAAGCTTTCTTT. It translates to CSAAQANTEAFF. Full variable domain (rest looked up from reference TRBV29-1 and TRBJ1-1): SAVISQKPSRDICQRGTSLTIQCQVDSQVTMMFWYRQQPGQSLTLIATANQGSEATYESGFVIDKFPISRPNLTFSTLTVSNMSPEDSSIYLCSAAQANTEAFFGQGTRLTVV.

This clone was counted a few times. This CDR3 reads CSVGTVHPEYF. CDR3 DNA sequence: TGCAGCGTGGGGACAGTCCACCCTGAGTACTTC. The chain combines TRBV29-1 with TRBJ2-4; 7 bases map to TRBD1. V dropped 6 bases and J dropped 14; count of bases not matched to a gene: 10. Germline V gene sequence: CDR1 SQVTM, CDR2 ANQGSEA. This CDR3 is built from 11 residues.

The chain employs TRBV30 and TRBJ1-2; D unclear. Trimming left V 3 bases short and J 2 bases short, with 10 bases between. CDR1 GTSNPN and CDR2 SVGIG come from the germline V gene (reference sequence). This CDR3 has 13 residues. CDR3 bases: TGTGCCTGGAGATTGACGGGAAACTATGGCTACACCTTC. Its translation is CAWRLTGNYGYTF.

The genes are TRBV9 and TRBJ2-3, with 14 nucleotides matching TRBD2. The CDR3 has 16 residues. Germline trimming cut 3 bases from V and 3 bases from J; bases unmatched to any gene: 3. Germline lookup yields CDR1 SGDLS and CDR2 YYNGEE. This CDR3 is CASSAGTSGGTDTQYF. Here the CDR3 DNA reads TGTGCCAGCAGCGCCGGGACTAGCGGGGGAACAGATACGCAGTATTTT.

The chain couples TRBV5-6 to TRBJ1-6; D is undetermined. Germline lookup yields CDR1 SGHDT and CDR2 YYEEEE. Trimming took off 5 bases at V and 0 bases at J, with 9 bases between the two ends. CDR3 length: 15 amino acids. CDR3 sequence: CASSFGVSYNSPLHF. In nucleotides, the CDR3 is TGTGCCAGCAGTTTTGGGGTCTCCTATAATTCACCCCTCCACTTT.

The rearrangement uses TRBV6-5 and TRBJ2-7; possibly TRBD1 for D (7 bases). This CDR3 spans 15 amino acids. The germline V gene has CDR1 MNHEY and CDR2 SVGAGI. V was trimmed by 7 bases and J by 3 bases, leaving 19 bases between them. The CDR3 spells CASNPVAGQLYEQYF. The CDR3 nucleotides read TGTGCCAGCAATCCTGTTGCGGGACAGCTCTACGAGCAGTACTTC.